The text below deals with one TCR beta chain. Antigen specificity is unknown. Through a sample-barcoded 5' primer and a J-beta primer mix, a second PCR was run for roughly 6 to 11 cycles. With 12 random nucleotides, a template-switch adaptor tagged each individual cDNA molecule. TCRdb re-analysed the 5' RACE reads in MiXCR, keeping a single row per CDR3 protein. This table has hundreds of thousands of distinct CDR3 sequences, roughly three fifths appearing once. The entry originates in a study of blood T cells in healthy people across ages. The V and J ends lost 5 bases and 4 bases respectively, with 13 bases between them. Looked up from germline, CDR1 is SEHNR and CDR2 is FQNEAQ (reference sequence). The CDR3 is 14 amino acids. Findings of the study overall: There was no known CMV status for donors, so expanded clonotype changes were possibly confounded. Long-lived and aged donors differed, with more naive CD4+ cells and higher diversity in the long-lived.

Each donor supplied approximately 10 milliliters of peripheral blood. This chain connects TRBV7-9 to TRBJ2-3; D call uncertain. Sequenced sample: blood. The sequence was collected from a man aged 40-50 years in good health. This CDR3 is CASSPSSSADTQYF. The CDR3 nucleotides are TGTGCCAGCAGCCCATCTTCCAGTGCAGATACGCAGTATTTT.